Listed below are T cell receptor beta chains from one sample, sequenced in a study of response to subunit inactivated influenza vaccine. Via MiXCR, TCRdb re-called the RT-PCR reads, giving one row per CDR3 protein. Of 500,000 to 600,000 distinct CDR3 sequences listed, 13% are singletons. Sample: PBMCs from blood, taken 40 to 50 days after vaccination. These receptors came from a man aged 50-60 years who received an inactivated influenza vaccine. CDR3s include the opening cysteine and the closing phenylalanine or tryptophan.

v_call: TRBV4-3
j_call: TRBJ2-5
cdr3_aa: CASSPSLFFQTQYF

v_call: TRBV12-3/TRBV12-4
j_call: TRBJ1-5
cdr3_aa: CASSFGDRIQPQHF

v_call: TRBV12-3/TRBV12-4
j_call: TRBJ2-1
cdr3_aa: CASSGTSAYNEQFF

v_call: TRBV5-1
j_call: TRBJ2-4
cdr3_aa: CASSFGSVAKNIQYF

v_call: TRBV5-1
j_call: TRBJ2-2
cdr3_aa: CASSLGQGFPGELFF

v_call: TRBV10-3
j_call: TRBJ2-1
cdr3_aa: CAISDGLAGTNEQFF

v_call: TRBV6-1
j_call: TRBJ2-7
cdr3_aa: CASRKGQGAYEQYF

v_call: TRBV9
j_call: TRBJ2-2
cdr3_aa: CASSLLGGANTGELFF

v_call: TRBV5-6
j_call: TRBJ2-1
cdr3_aa: CASSPWTGYNEQFF

v_call: TRBV6-2/TRBV6-3
j_call: TRBJ2-5
cdr3_aa: CASSYPGTGGFQETQYF

v_call: TRBV7-9
j_call: TRBJ2-7
cdr3_aa: CASSDGPRDRGYEQYF

v_call: TRBV9
j_call: TRBJ2-3
cdr3_aa: CASSAASGSTDTQYF

v_call: TRBV24-1
j_call: TRBJ2-5
cdr3_aa: CATSAAQETQYF

v_call: TRBV15
j_call: TRBJ2-3
cdr3_aa: CATRGGLVATDTQYF

v_call: TRBV20-1
j_call: TRBJ2-3
cdr3_aa: CSARHVGRDTQYF

v_call: TRBV5-1
j_call: TRBJ2-2
cdr3_aa: CASSHSNTGELFF

v_call: TRBV29-1
j_call: TRBJ2-1
cdr3_aa: CSVQGLAGYPSSYNEQFF

v_call: TRBV12-3/TRBV12-4
j_call: TRBJ2-1
cdr3_aa: CASGTAFNEQFF

v_call: TRBV10-3
j_call: TRBJ1-5
cdr3_aa: CAISDIRGYSNQPQHF

v_call: TRBV5-6
j_call: TRBJ2-7
cdr3_aa: CASSLAGWGDSRTYEQYF

v_call: TRBV20-1
j_call: TRBJ1-1
cdr3_aa: CSARPVRGAWAEAFF

v_call: TRBV6-2/TRBV6-3
j_call: TRBJ2-7
cdr3_aa: CASTLAGASYEQYF

v_call: TRBV29-1
j_call: TRBJ2-5
cdr3_aa: CSVARGQETQYF

v_call: TRBV5-1
j_call: TRBJ2-2
cdr3_aa: CASSFVQTNTGELFF

v_call: TRBV6-5
j_call: TRBJ2-3
cdr3_aa: CASSSDLSLNPDTQYF

v_call: TRBV10-3
j_call: TRBJ1-1
cdr3_aa: CAISPRRGRNTEAFF

v_call: TRBV7-2
j_call: TRBJ2-7
cdr3_aa: CASSLATGVEQYF

v_call: TRBV10-3
j_call: TRBJ2-7
cdr3_aa: CAIRVFHKTTGTSGFAYEQYF

v_call: TRBV5-1
j_call: TRBJ2-7
cdr3_aa: CASSSGLEKPEQYF

v_call: TRBV12-3/TRBV12-4
j_call: TRBJ2-5
cdr3_aa: CASNPTGRRETQYF

v_call: TRBV4-3
j_call: TRBJ2-3
cdr3_aa: CASSQLAGGRDTQYF

v_call: TRBV20-1
j_call: TRBJ2-1
cdr3_aa: CSATPWAAGGPYQEQFF

v_call: TRBV7-9
j_call: TRBJ2-7
cdr3_aa: CASSLEGGRLAGVEQYF

v_call: TRBV4-2
j_call: TRBJ2-7
cdr3_aa: CASSQDRGDSYEQYF

v_call: TRBV19
j_call: TRBJ2-1
cdr3_aa: CASRPGLAGGYNEQFF

v_call: TRBV20-1
j_call: TRBJ2-1
cdr3_aa: CSARDPWTSGGNEQFF

v_call: TRBV25-1
j_call: TRBJ2-7
cdr3_aa: CASSDSTVGYREQYF

v_call: TRBV18
j_call: TRBJ1-2
cdr3_aa: CASSTSSGTDF

v_call: TRBV20-1
j_call: TRBJ2-1
cdr3_aa: CSARTMSSYNEQFF

v_call: TRBV12-3/TRBV12-4
j_call: TRBJ2-1
cdr3_aa: CASSPRSGGNEQFF

v_call: TRBV7-9
j_call: TRBJ2-1
cdr3_aa: CASSLAGLAGSGNEQFF

v_call: TRBV7-9
j_call: TRBJ2-2
cdr3_aa: CASSPPGLESTGELFF

v_call: TRBV6-4
j_call: TRBJ2-3
cdr3_aa: CASSPVGTSGTDTQYF

v_call: TRBV2
j_call: TRBJ2-7
cdr3_aa: CASSGPGNHEQYF

v_call: TRBV24-1
j_call: TRBJ2-2
cdr3_aa: CATSATGGFSNTGELFF

v_call: TRBV5-4
j_call: TRBJ2-1
cdr3_aa: CASSLKTSGSRDEQFF

v_call: TRBV10-3
j_call: TRBJ2-3
cdr3_aa: CAISGGTSGSYTDTQYF

v_call: TRBV4-3
j_call: TRBJ1-2
cdr3_aa: CASSQGGGGATYGYTF

v_call: TRBV7-2
j_call: TRBJ2-7
cdr3_aa: CASSFLAGTTYEQYF